Detailed here is one T cell receptor (beta chain). Its antigen remains undetermined. No qualities accompany the bases; no much larger clone lies one base away. Using the deep immunoSEQ assay, TCR CDR3 regions were amplified from genomic DNA by multiplex PCR. Extracted genomic DNA from each cell subset was distributed evenly across all wells of several immunoSEQ 96-well plates, and each plate was treated as a replicate. For sorted subsets, each replicate PCR was loaded with around 220 ng genomic DNA, equivalent to about 30,000 T cell genomes. The purified libraries were quantified using a Qubit 3.0 fluorometer, sized with a Bioanalyzer 2100, and then quantified again using the KAPA Library Quantification kit. Every immunoSEQ 96-well plate was sequenced on a dedicated single-read 150-cycle Illumina NextSeq 550 flow cell. Concerning the study's data processing: Because the immunoSEQ output held only junctional sequences and lacked quality scores, the filtering could not match the filtering applied to full-length reads. Sequences were annotated with PyIR, a Python wrapper for IgBLAST v1.9, using IMGT germline references to assign V/J genes and CDR3. Reads with weak V/J assignments (E-value above 1e-6), missing CDR3, stop codons, out-of-frame junctions, or ambiguous translated residues were removed. A V3J clonotype was defined by an identical inferred V gene, J gene, and CDR3 amino acid sequence. Percentage overlap between repertoires was calculated by dividing the number of shared unique clonotypes by the size of the smaller repertoire. Richness of each repertoire was evaluated using RTK rarefaction, the Chao1 estimator, and Recon v2.1 estimates of unobserved clonotypes. OLGA was used to compute generation probabilities for all TCRbeta clonotypes that the gDNA method yielded from a few donors. The table comes from immuneACCESS by way of TCRdb, which keeps in-frame sequences with V and J called. Part of the clones is missing from these tables; in studies checked, under half for an unresolved V gene and the rest for unknown reasons. Clonal size and the V and J genes are those of that table, whereas D and trimming came from the DNA. This sample comprises approximately 2.3 million clones, approximately 93% of them detected only once. The ten largest account for 0.3% to 0.4% of the sample.

The germline V gene specifies SGHTA as CDR1 and FQGNSA as CDR2. Spanning cysteine to phenylalanine, the CDR3 consists of 15 amino acids. Here the CDR3 DNA is all that survives: 45 bases in frame from base 1. V has 1 base trimmed and J has 4 bases trimmed; junction bases matching no gene number 4. This entry belongs to a study of shared clonotypes between healthy human individuals (dated by TCRdb to 2020 to 2022). General notes on the study: Three men and a couple of women, aged 18 to 49 years, made up the cohort. The study deeply sequenced blood TCR repertoires of about 5 healthy adults to estimate repertoire size and the extent of clonotype sharing between individuals. Different laboratories and diverse techniques were used to prepare libraries and sequence TCR repertoires, to increase sequencing depth and limit assay-specific biases. For each donor, CD4 naive and CD4 memory were each run on three plates, CD8 naive on two plates, and CD8 memory on one plate. Between about 0.8 and 8.9 billion PBMCs per donor were obtained by leukapheresis.

General study outcomes and caveats: Based on pairwise subsampling, the degree of clonotype sharing among donors was expected to be affected by sequencing depth. Incomplete sequencing was indicated by rarefaction of sorted-subset datasets, despite the large sequencing depth. Naive subsets generally had larger estimated clonotype richness than memory subsets. Compared with non-shared clonotypes, clonotypes shared by all four sorted-subset donors had higher generation probabilities. Around 5.4% of naive CD4, 3% to 3.5% of naive CD8, approximately 2% of memory CD4, and approximately 0.4% of memory CD8 clonotypes were shared across several donors. Only blood was sampled, and tissue TCR repertoires likely differ from those in blood. The small number of donors limited the genetic and exposure-history diversity represented.

Donors were healthy HIV-negative adults with no recently reported acute infections or vaccinations. Every donor was a Caucasian adult residing in Nashville, Tennessee, USA. CD4+ T cells were enriched through magnetic negative selection, after which naive cells were positively selected on CD45RA and the remaining negative fraction served as the memory subset. Blood was collected by leukapheresis, and PBMCs were isolated by Ficoll-Histopaque density gradient centrifugation and then cryopreserved in liquid nitrogen vapor phase. Purity and quantity of every magnetically sorted T cell population were checked by analytical flow cytometry. Each sorted fraction had its genomic DNA isolated and then quantified by UV absorbance on a Nanodrop 2000c.

The sample comprised naive CD4+ T cells from PBMCs. The cell subset or site tag for this specimen amounts to: CD45RA+ positively selected. The receptor chain draws on TRBV7-2 and TRBJ2-7; 10 bases in the junction line up with TRBD2. This TCR came from a man aged 18-30 years in good health. Some clones in this sample may be carry-over from other donors' samples. The CDR3 in this case is CASSLGGSGRYEQYF. In nucleotide form, the sequence is TGTGCCAGCAGCTTAGGGGGTAGCGGGAGGTACGAGCAGTACTTC.